Below, one T cell receptor (beta chain) is given with its context. Its antigen remains unknown. The entry originates in a study of cytomegalovirus exposure and HLA in healthy donors. Study-wide results and caveats: TCR beta V- and J-gene trimming was later associated with a missense DCLRE1C variant. There was a cluster of highly shared sequence variants that was likely a sequencing artifact.

The PCR made use of 60 Vbeta and 13 Jbeta primers. Sequencing used immunoSEQ multiplex PCR; TCRdb keeps in-frame clones, though not all of them. The sample has around 150,000 clones, 60% to 80% seen once; the top ten hold 2% to 2.5%. In germline, CDR1 is SEHNR, CDR2 FQNEAQ (reference sequence). The CDR3 consists of 11 residues. V gave up 5 bases and J gave up 7 bases, with 9 bases separating them. The chain couples TRBV7-9 to TRBJ2-7; tentative D call: TRBD1 (5 bases). The specimen was PBMCs. This TCR was recovered from a man younger than 45 in good health and CMV-seronegative. CDR3 sequence: CASSPGIEQYF. The CDR3 DNA is TGTGCCAGCAGCCCAGGGATTGAGCAGTACTTC.